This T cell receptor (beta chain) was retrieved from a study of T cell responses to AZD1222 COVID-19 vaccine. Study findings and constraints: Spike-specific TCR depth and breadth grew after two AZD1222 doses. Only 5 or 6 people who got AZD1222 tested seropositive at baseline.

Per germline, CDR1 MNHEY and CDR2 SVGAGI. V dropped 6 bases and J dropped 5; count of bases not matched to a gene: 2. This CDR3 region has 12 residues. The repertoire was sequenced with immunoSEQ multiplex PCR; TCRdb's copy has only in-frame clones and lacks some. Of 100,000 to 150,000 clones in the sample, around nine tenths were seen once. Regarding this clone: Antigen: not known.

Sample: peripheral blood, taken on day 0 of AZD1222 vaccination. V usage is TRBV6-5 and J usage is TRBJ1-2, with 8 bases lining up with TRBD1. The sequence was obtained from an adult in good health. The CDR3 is CASSTGGYGYTF. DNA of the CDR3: TGTGCCAGCAGCACAGGGGGGTATGGCTACACCTTC.